The 5 T cell receptor beta chains reported below all come from one sample, sequenced in a study of T-cell reconstitution after alpha-beta-depleted transplantation in children. Unique molecular identifiers were incorporated into the prepared TCRbeta library. TCRdb independently ran MiXCR on the PCR reads; one entry per CDR3 protein. The sample has 550,000 to 800,000 distinct CDR3 sequences, 13% seen once. Sample: PBMCs, taken before TCRalphabeta/CD19-depleted stem cell transplant. The receptors stem from a girl aged 2 to 10 with congenital amegakaryocytic thrombocytopenia, due to receive a stem cell transplant.

This sequence joins TRBV20-1 and TRBJ1-1; a weak D match, TRBD1 (5 bases). The CDR3 is 17 residues long. Per the germline V gene, CDR1 is DFQATT and CDR2 is SNEGSKA (reference sequence). Between the trimmed V and J ends, which lost 3 bases and 8 bases, there was a span of 28 bases. The CDR3 sequence is CSASEGLRKPWGREAFF. CDR3 nucleotides: TGCAGTGCTAGTGAGGGTCTTCGGAAACCGTGGGGGAGGGAAGCTTTCTTT.

There are a few counts of this clonotype. This chain links TRBV7-8 with TRBJ2-7; 7 bases are shared with TRBD1. With 5 bases clipped from V and 5 bases from J, the junction kept 3 bases outside the gene matches. Germline V lookup: CDR1 SGHVS, CDR2 FQNEAQ. CDR3 length equals 12 residues. The CDR3, as DNA: TGTGCCAGCAGCATACAGGGGCACGAGCAGTACTTC. Translation: CASSIQGHEQYF.

This clonotype has a count of ten or more. The chain combines TRBV29-1 with TRBJ1-2; TRBD1 matches at 7 bases. Germline loops: CDR1 SQVTM, CDR2 ANQGSEA. Trimming at V came to 3 bases and at J to 6 bases, leaving 7 bases not matched to a gene. This CDR3 region has 13 residues. CDR3 amino acids: CSVDGQVGDGYTF. As DNA, the CDR3 is TGCAGCGTTGATGGACAGGTGGGAGATGGCTACACCTTC.

This clonotype was detected a few times. The rearrangement links TRBV5-1 to TRBJ2-3; D is perhaps TRBD1 (5 bases). Germline V gives CDR1 SGHRS, CDR2 YFSETQ. The V and J ends lost 2 bases and 0 bases respectively, with 16 bases between them. The CDR3 totals 17 residues. CDR3 in amino acids: CASSFSQGSHSTDTQYF. The CDR3 DNA is TGCGCCAGCAGCTTCTCCCAGGGATCCCATAGCACAGATACGCAGTATTTT.

The chain links TRBV12-3 or TRBV12-4 to TRBJ2-6; either TRBD1 or TRBD2 may fit D (5 bases each). This CDR3 contains 14 residues. Trimming shortened V by 4 bases and J by 2 bases, and 6 bases separated the two germline ends. Written as DNA, the CDR3 is TGTGCCAGCAGTTGGGGACCTGGGGCCAACGTCCTGACTTTC. This sequence encodes CASSWGPGANVLTF.